These T cell receptor beta chains were read from a single sample in a study of cytomegalovirus exposure and HLA in healthy donors. Method: immunoSEQ multiplex PCR; TCRdb's copy keeps in-frame clones and lacks some. The sample has nearly 100,000 clones, less than 10% seen once. Specimen: PBMCs. The source of these receptors is a man between 50 and 59 years old in good health and CMV-seropositive. The CDR3 runs from the conserved cysteine through the conserved F or W. The order of the fields is clone size, V gene, J gene, D gene, CDR3 protein, CDR3 DNA. The D gene is left open where the match is weak. Clone size is stated in some rows and not others, as once, few, many or a class when expanded.

abundance: -; v_gene: TRBV27; j_gene: TRBJ2-5; d_gene: TRBD1; CDR3aa: CASSPGTGFGEQYF; CDR3nt: TGTGCCAGCAGTCCTGGGACAGGCTTCGGGGAGCAGTACTTC
abundance: -; v_gene: TRBV6-1; j_gene: TRBJ2-2; d_gene: -; CDR3aa: CASSVISDTGELFF; CDR3nt: TGTGCCAGCAGTGTCATTAGTGACACCGGGGAGCTGTTTTTT
abundance: -; v_gene: TRBV28; j_gene: TRBJ2-3; d_gene: TRBD2; CDR3aa: CASSLGVAGGTDTQYF; CDR3nt: TGTGCCAGCAGTTTAGGGGTAGCGGGAGGTACAGATACGCAGTATTTT
abundance: -; v_gene: TRBV23-1; j_gene: TRBJ1-4; d_gene: -; CDR3aa: CASSQSETFSPNEKLFF; CDR3nt: TGCGCCAGCAGTCAATCTGAGACATTTTCCCCAAATGAAAAACTGTTTTTT
abundance: few; v_gene: TRBV6-1; j_gene: TRBJ2-2; d_gene: -; CDR3aa: CASSEWRSNTGELFF; CDR3nt: TGTGCCAGCAGTGAATGGAGGTCGAACACCGGGGAGCTGTTTTTT
abundance: -; v_gene: TRBV9; j_gene: TRBJ1-2; d_gene: TRBD1; CDR3aa: CASSVGGQGIGYTF; CDR3nt: TGTGCCAGCAGCGTAGGGGGACAGGGGATTGGCTACACCTTC
abundance: few; v_gene: TRBV5-1; j_gene: TRBJ1-4; d_gene: TRBD1; CDR3aa: CASSQDRPGEKLFF; CDR3nt: TGCGCCAGCAGCCAGGACAGGCCAGGGGAAAAACTGTTTTTT
abundance: few; v_gene: TRBV7-9; j_gene: TRBJ2-3; d_gene: TRBD1; CDR3aa: CASSTFSGTGGDTQYF; CDR3nt: TGTGCCAGCAGCACCTTTTCCGGGACAGGGGGAGATACGCAGTATTTT
abundance: -; v_gene: TRBV7-9; j_gene: TRBJ1-4; d_gene: TRBD1; CDR3aa: CASSRGDRGGEKLFF; CDR3nt: TGTGCCAGCAGCCGAGGGGACAGGGGAGGGGAAAAACTGTTTTTT
abundance: -; v_gene: TRBV5-1; j_gene: TRBJ2-7; d_gene: TRBD1; CDR3aa: CASSLTGAREQYF; CDR3nt: TGCGCCAGCAGCTTAACAGGGGCACGGGAGCAGTACTTC
abundance: -; v_gene: TRBV7-9; j_gene: TRBJ2-3; d_gene: -; CDR3aa: CASSPRDTGDTQYF; CDR3nt: TGTGCCAGCAGCCCCCGGGACACCGGAGATACGCAGTATTTT
abundance: few; v_gene: TRBV19; j_gene: TRBJ2-5; d_gene: -; CDR3aa: CASSTRWVQGTPETQYF; CDR3nt: TGTGCCAGTAGTACCCGATGGGTCCAGGGAACCCCAGAGACCCAGTACTTC
abundance: few; v_gene: TRBV5-4; j_gene: TRBJ2-5; d_gene: TRBD2; CDR3aa: CASSPGGLAGSQETQYF; CDR3nt: TGTGCCAGCAGCCCGGGCGGTCTAGCGGGGTCCCAAGAGACCCAGTACTTC
abundance: -; v_gene: TRBV30; j_gene: TRBJ1-3; d_gene: TRBD1; CDR3aa: CAWQQDRAGNTIYF; CDR3nt: TGTGCCTGGCAACAGGACAGGGCTGGAAACACCATATATTTT
abundance: few; v_gene: TRBV4-3; j_gene: TRBJ2-6; d_gene: TRBD1; CDR3aa: CASSKLDRAGANVLTF; CDR3nt: TGCGCCAGCAGCAAACTGGACAGGGCTGGGGCCAACGTCCTGACTTTC
abundance: -; v_gene: TRBV5-6; j_gene: TRBJ2-1; d_gene: -; CDR3aa: CASSLVELTSSYNEQFF; CDR3nt: TGTGCCAGCAGCTTGGTGGAGCTGACGAGCTCCTACAATGAGCAGTTCTTC
abundance: -; v_gene: TRBV28; j_gene: TRBJ2-7; d_gene: -; CDR3aa: CASSFRSRPYEQYF; CDR3nt: TGTGCCAGCAGTTTTAGAAGCCGCCCCTACGAGCAGTACTTC
abundance: -; v_gene: TRBV28; j_gene: TRBJ2-5; d_gene: TRBD1; CDR3aa: CASRKIDRVGETQYF; CDR3nt: TGTGCCAGCAGGAAGATAGACAGGGTAGGCGAGACCCAGTACTTC
abundance: few; v_gene: TRBV29-1; j_gene: TRBJ2-3; d_gene: TRBD1; CDR3aa: CSVEMGLNRGRTDTQYF; CDR3nt: TGCAGCGTTGAAATGGGGTTGAACAGGGGCCGGACAGATACGCAGTATTTT
abundance: -; v_gene: TRBV9; j_gene: TRBJ2-2; d_gene: -; CDR3aa: CASSVLVDTGELFF; CDR3nt: TGTGCCAGCAGCGTACTGGTAGACACCGGGGAGCTGTTTTTT
abundance: -; v_gene: TRBV19; j_gene: TRBJ1-2; d_gene: -; CDR3aa: CASSIGSGKPNYGYTF; CDR3nt: TGTGCCAGTAGTATAGGATCAGGGAAGCCTAACTATGGCTACACCTTC
abundance: -; v_gene: TRBV5-1; j_gene: TRBJ2-5; d_gene: TRBD1; CDR3aa: CASSSTGQGAETQYF; CDR3nt: TGCGCCAGCAGCTCCACCGGACAGGGAGCGGAGACCCAGTACTTC
abundance: few; v_gene: TRBV7-8; j_gene: TRBJ1-4; d_gene: -; CDR3aa: CASSLGRGNEKLFF; CDR3nt: TGTGCCAGCAGCTTAGGGAGGGGTAATGAAAAACTGTTTTTT
abundance: -; v_gene: TRBV7-6; j_gene: TRBJ1-2; d_gene: TRBD1; CDR3aa: CASSQQPGQDIYGYTF; CDR3nt: TGTGCCAGCAGTCAACAACCGGGACAGGACATCTATGGCTACACCTTC
abundance: few; v_gene: TRBV19; j_gene: TRBJ2-2; d_gene: -; CDR3aa: CASSARVSGELFF; CDR3nt: TGTGCCAGTAGTGCCAGGGTTTCCGGGGAGCTGTTTTTT
abundance: -; v_gene: TRBV6-5; j_gene: TRBJ2-7; d_gene: TRBD2; CDR3aa: CASSYVGGRAEYEQYF; CDR3nt: TGTGCCAGCAGTTACGTGGGTGGGAGGGCTGAGTACGAGCAGTACTTC
abundance: many; v_gene: TRBV28; j_gene: TRBJ2-5; d_gene: -; CDR3aa: CASSSGDVRGTQYF; CDR3nt: TGTGCCAGCAGTTCAGGGGACGTTCGAGGGACCCAGTACTTC
abundance: many; v_gene: TRBV7-6; j_gene: TRBJ2-2; d_gene: TRBD1; CDR3aa: CASSFQDRGNTGELFF; CDR3nt: TGTGCCAGCAGCTTTCAGGACAGGGGGAACACCGGGGAGCTGTTTTTT
abundance: few; v_gene: TRBV28; j_gene: TRBJ2-7; d_gene: -; CDR3aa: CASSSIEAGSGEQYF; CDR3nt: TGTGCCAGCAGTTCTATAGAGGCAGGTTCGGGGGAGCAGTACTTC
abundance: -; v_gene: TRBV19; j_gene: TRBJ2-1; d_gene: -; CDR3aa: CASMVGSSYNEQFF; CDR3nt: TGTGCCAGTATGGTCGGGAGCTCCTACAATGAGCAGTTCTTC
abundance: few; v_gene: TRBV27; j_gene: TRBJ2-2; d_gene: -; CDR3aa: CASSLWGDTGELFF; CDR3nt: TGTGCCAGCAGTTTATGGGGGGACACCGGGGAGCTGTTTTTT
abundance: -; v_gene: TRBV5-1; j_gene: TRBJ2-5; d_gene: -; CDR3aa: CASSLAGGETQYF; CDR3nt: TGCGCCAGCAGCTTGGCCGGGGGAGAGACCCAGTACTTC
abundance: -; v_gene: TRBV11-2; j_gene: TRBJ2-3; d_gene: -; CDR3aa: CASSLATDTQYF; CDR3nt: TGTGCCAGCAGCTTAGCTACAGATACGCAGTATTTT
abundance: -; v_gene: TRBV28; j_gene: TRBJ1-1; d_gene: -; CDR3aa: CASSETPHTEAFF; CDR3nt: TGTGCCAGCAGTGAGACACCTCACACTGAAGCTTTCTTT
abundance: -; v_gene: TRBV27; j_gene: TRBJ1-2; d_gene: TRBD1; CDR3aa: CASSLDRGSYGYTF; CDR3nt: TGTGCCAGCAGTTTGGACAGGGGAAGCTATGGCTACACCTTC
abundance: -; v_gene: TRBV10-3; j_gene: TRBJ2-7; d_gene: -; CDR3aa: CAIRDPGKYYEQYF; CDR3nt: TGTGCCATCAGGGACCCGGGAAAGTACTACGAGCAGTACTTC
abundance: -; v_gene: TRBV5-1; j_gene: TRBJ2-7; d_gene: -; CDR3aa: CASSKEGQTYEQYF; CDR3nt: TGCGCCAGCAGCAAGGAGGGACAGACCTACGAGCAGTACTTC
abundance: few; v_gene: TRBV7-9; j_gene: TRBJ2-7; d_gene: TRBD2; CDR3aa: CASNLAGGYEQYF; CDR3nt: TGTGCCAGCAATCTGGCGGGAGGCTACGAGCAGTACTTC
abundance: few; v_gene: TRBV6-5; j_gene: TRBJ2-1; d_gene: -; CDR3aa: CASSYGGSSYNEQFF; CDR3nt: TGTGCCAGCAGCTATGGGGGGAGCTCCTACAATGAGCAGTTCTTC
abundance: -; v_gene: TRBV2; j_gene: TRBJ1-4; d_gene: TRBD1; CDR3aa: CASRRQGDHREKLFF; CDR3nt: TGTGCCAGCAGGCGACAGGGGGATCATCGTGAAAAACTGTTTTTT
abundance: few; v_gene: TRBV28; j_gene: TRBJ1-5; d_gene: -; CDR3aa: CASSLNGREVGQPQHF; CDR3nt: TGTGCCAGCAGTCTCAACGGCCGGGAAGTTGGTCAGCCCCAGCATTTT